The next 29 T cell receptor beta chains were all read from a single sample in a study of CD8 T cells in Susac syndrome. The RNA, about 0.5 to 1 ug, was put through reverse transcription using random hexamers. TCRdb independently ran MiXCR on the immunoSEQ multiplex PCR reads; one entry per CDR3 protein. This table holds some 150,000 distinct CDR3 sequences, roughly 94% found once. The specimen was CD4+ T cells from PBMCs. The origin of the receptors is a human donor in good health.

The CDR3: CASSLRVREFNEQFF. CDR3 bases: TGTGCCAGCAGTCTACGAGTCAGGGAGTTCAATGAGCAGTTCTTC. The chain employs TRBV27 and TRBJ2-1; tentatively, D is TRBD1 or TRBD2 (5 bases each). The V gene's germline CDR1 is MNHEY and CDR2 SMNVEV (reference sequence). The CDR3 has 15 amino acids. Between the trimmed V and J ends, which lost 5 bases and 6 bases, there was a span of 17 bases.

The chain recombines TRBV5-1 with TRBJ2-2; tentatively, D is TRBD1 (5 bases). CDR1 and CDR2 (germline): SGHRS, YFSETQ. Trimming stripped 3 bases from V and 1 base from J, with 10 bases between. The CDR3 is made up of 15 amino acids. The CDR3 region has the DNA TGCGCCAGCAGCTCCCGACAGCGGAACACCGGGGAGCTGTTTTTT. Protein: CASSSRQRNTGELFF.

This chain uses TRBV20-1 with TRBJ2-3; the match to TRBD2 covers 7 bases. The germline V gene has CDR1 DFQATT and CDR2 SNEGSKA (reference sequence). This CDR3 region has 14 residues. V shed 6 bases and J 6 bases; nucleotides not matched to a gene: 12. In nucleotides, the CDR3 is TGCAGTGCCAACTGGGGCGGGAGTGGTGATACGCAGTATTTT. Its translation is CSANWGGSGDTQYF.

The CDR3 spells CASSPAGGNLAKNIQYF. The CDR3, as DNA: TGTGCCAGCAGCCCCGCAGGGGGAAACCTAGCCAAAAACATTCAGTACTTC. The V gene is TRBV3-1, the J gene TRBJ2-4; TRBD1 matches 7 bases. This CDR3 has 17 residues. With 4 bases clipped from V and 0 bases from J, the junction kept 9 bases outside the gene matches. Germline lookup yields CDR1 LGHDT and CDR2 YNNKEL (reference sequence).

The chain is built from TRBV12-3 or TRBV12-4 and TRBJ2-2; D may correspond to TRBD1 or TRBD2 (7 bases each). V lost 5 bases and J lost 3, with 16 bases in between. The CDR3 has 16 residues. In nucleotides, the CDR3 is TGTGCCAGCAGTCACCTGACAGGGAGGGACACCGGGGAGCTGTTTTTT. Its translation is CASSHLTGRDTGELFF.

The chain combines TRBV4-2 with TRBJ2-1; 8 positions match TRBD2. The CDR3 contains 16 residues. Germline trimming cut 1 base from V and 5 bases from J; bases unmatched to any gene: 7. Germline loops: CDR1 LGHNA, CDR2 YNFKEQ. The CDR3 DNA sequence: TGTGCCAGCAGCCAAGTTGCGGGAGGCCGGCACAATGAGCAGTTCTTC. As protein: CASSQVAGGRHNEQFF.

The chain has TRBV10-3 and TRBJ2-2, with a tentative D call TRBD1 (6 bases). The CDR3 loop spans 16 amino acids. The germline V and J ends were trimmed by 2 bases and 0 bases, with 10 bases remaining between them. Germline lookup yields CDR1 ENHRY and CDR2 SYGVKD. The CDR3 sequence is CAISEQGPSNTGELFF. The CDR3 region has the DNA TGTGCCATCAGTGAGCAGGGGCCGTCGAACACCGGGGAGCTGTTTTTT.

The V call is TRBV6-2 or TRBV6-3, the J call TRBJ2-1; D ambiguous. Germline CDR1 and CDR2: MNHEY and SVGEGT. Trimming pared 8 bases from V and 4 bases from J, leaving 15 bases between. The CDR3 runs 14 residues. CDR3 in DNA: TGTGCCAGCTGCAGCTTTTTTGAGTACAATGAGCAGTTCTTC. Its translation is CASCSFFEYNEQFF.

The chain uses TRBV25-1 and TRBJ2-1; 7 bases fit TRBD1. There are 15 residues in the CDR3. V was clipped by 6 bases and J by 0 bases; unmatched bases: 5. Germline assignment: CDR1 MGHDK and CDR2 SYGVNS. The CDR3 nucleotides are TGTGCCAGCAGCGAGACAGGGAGCTCCTACAATGAGCAGTTCTTC. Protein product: CASSETGSSYNEQFF.

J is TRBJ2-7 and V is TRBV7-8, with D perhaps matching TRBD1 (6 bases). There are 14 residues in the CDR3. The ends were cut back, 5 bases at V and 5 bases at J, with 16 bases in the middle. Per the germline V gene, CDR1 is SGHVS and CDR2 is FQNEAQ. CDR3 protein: CASSPGTKGNEQYF. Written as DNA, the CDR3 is TGTGCCAGCAGCCCCGGGACAAAAGGGAACGAGCAGTACTTC.

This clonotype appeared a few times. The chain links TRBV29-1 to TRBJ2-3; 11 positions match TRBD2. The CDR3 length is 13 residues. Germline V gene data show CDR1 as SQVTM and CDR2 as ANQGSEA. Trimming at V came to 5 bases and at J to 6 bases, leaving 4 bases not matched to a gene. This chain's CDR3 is CSVRLAGGDTQYF. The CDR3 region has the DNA TGCAGCGTTCGGCTAGCGGGAGGTGATACGCAGTATTTT.

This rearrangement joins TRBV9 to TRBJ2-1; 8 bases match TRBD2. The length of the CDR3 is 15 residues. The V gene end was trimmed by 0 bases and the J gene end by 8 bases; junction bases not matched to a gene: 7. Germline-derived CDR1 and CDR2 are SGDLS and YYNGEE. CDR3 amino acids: CASSVVGTRQDEQFF. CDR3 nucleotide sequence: TGTGCCAGCAGCGTAGTGGGGACTAGGCAAGATGAGCAGTTCTTC.

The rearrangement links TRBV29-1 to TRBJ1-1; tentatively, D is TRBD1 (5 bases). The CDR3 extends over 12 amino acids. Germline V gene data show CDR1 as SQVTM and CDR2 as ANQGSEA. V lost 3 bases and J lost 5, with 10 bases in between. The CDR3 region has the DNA TGCAGCGTTGAGCCAGGGAGTACTGAAGCTTTCTTT. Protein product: CSVEPGSTEAFF.

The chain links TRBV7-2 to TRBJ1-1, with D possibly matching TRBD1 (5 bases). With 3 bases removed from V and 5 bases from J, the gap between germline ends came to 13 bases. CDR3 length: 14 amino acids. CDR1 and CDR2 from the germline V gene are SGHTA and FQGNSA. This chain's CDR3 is CASSLIGGTTEAFF. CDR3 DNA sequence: TGTGCCAGCAGCTTGATTGGGGGTACGACTGAAGCTTTCTTT.

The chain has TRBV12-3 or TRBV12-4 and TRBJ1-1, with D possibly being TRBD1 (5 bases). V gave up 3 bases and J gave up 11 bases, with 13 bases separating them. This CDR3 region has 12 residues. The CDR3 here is CASSFSGAGAFF. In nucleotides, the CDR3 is TGTGCCAGCAGTTTTTCCGGGGCGGGCGCTTTCTTT.

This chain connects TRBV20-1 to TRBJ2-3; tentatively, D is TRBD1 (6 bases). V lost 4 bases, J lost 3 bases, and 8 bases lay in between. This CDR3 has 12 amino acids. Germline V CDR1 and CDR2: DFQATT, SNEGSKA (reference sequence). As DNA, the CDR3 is TGCAGTGCTACCGGGACAACAGATACGCAGTATTTT. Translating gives CSATGTTDTQYF.

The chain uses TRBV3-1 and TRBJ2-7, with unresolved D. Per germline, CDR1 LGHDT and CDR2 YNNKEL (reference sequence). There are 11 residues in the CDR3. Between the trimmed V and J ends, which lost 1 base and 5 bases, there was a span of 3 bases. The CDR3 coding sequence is TGTGCCAGCAGCCAAGGTAACGAGCAGTACTTC. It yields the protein CASSQGNEQYF.

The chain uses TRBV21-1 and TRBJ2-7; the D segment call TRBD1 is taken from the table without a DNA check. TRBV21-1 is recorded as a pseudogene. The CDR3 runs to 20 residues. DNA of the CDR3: TGTGCCAGCAGCCCCTCACCCCCGGACAGGCGCCAGTGTCAATCCTACGAGCAGTACTTC. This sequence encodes CASSPSPPDRRQCQSYEQYF.

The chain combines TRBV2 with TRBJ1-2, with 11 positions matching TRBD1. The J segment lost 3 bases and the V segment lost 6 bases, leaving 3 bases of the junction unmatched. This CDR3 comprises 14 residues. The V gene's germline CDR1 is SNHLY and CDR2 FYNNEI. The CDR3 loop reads CASRGTGGDYGYTF. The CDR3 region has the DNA TGTGCCAGCAGAGGGACAGGGGGTGACTATGGCTACACCTTC.

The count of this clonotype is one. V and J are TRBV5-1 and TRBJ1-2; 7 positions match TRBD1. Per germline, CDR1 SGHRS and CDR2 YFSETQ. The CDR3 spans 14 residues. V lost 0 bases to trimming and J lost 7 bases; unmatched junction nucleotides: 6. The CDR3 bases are TGCGCCAGCAGCTTGGACGGGACAGTTACTGGCTACACCTTC. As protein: CASSLDGTVTGYTF.

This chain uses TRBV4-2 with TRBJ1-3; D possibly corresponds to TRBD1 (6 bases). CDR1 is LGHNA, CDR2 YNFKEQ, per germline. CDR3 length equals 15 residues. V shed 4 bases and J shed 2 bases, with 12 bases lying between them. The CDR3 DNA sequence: TGTGCCAGCAGCCCGATGGGGGGCGCTGGAAACACCATATATTTT. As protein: CASSPMGGAGNTIYF.

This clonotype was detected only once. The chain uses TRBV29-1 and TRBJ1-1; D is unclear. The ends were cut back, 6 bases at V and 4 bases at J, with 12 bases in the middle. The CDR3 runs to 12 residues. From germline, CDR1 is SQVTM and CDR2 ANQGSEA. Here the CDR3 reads CSVGRGGTEAFF. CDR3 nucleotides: TGCAGCGTCGGACGGGGAGGCACTGAAGCTTTCTTT.

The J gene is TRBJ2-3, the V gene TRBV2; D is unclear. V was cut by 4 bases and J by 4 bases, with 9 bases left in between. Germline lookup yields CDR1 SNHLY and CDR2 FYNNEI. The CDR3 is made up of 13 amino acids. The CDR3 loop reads CASSGARPDTQYF. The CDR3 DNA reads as TGTGCCAGCAGTGGTGCGAGGCCAGATACGCAGTATTTT.

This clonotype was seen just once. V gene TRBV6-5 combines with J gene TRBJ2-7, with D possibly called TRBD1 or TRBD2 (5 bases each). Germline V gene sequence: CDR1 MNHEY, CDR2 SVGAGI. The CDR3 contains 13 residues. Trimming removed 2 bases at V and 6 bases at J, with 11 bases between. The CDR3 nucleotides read TGTGCCAGCAGTTACGACCCAGGGAGCGAGCAGTACTTC. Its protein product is CASSYDPGSEQYF.

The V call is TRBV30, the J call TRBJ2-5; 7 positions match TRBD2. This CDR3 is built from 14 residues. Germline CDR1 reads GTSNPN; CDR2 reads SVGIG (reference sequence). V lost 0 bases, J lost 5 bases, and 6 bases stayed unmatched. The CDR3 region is CAWSVRGVGETQYF. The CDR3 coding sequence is TGTGCCTGGAGTGTTCGGGGGGTGGGGGAGACCCAGTACTTC.

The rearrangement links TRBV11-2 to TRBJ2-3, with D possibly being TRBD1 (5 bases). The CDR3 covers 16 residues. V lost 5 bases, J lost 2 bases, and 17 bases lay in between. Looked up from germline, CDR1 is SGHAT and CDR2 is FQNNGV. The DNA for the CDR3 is TGTGCCAGCAGCCCAGTAACCAGGGCCTTCACAGATACGCAGTATTTT. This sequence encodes CASSPVTRAFTDTQYF.

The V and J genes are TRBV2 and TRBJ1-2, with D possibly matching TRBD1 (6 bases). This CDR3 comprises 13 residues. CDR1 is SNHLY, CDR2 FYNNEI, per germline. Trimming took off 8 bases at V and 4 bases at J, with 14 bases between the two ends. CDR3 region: CASGEQGGYGYTF. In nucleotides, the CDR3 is TGTGCCAGCGGGGAACAGGGTGGCTATGGCTACACCTTC. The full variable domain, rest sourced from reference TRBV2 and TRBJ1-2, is EPEVTQTPSHQVTQMGQEVILRCVPISNHLYFYWYRQILGQKVEFLVSFYNNEISEKSEIFDDQFSVERPDGSNFTLKIRSTKLEDSAMYFCASGEQGGYGYTFGSGTRLTVV.

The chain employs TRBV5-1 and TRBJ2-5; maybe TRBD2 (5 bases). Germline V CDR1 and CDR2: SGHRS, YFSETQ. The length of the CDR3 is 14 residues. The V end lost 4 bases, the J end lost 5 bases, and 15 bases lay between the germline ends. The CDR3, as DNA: TGCGCCAGCAGCCCGGGGATAGCTGGCGAGACCCAGTACTTC. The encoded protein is CASSPGIAGETQYF.

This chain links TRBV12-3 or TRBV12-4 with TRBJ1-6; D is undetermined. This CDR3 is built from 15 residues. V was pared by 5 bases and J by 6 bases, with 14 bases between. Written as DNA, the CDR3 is TGTGCCAGCAGTGGCCAGGACCTCGGTAATTCACCCCTCCACTTT. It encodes CASSGQDLGNSPLHF.